These 10 T cell receptor beta chains were all obtained from the same sample, sequenced in a study of CD4 T cell repertoires in COVID-19. TCRdb's copy holds only in-frame clones and misses some; the assay was immunoSEQ multiplex PCR. The sample lists more than 65,000 clones, roughly 85% occurring once. The sample here was CD4+ T cells from peripheral blood, taken after recovery from COVID-19. Receptors were obtained from a human donor who had COVID-19.

This clone appeared a single time. The V gene is TRBV6-6, the J gene TRBJ1-2; TRBD1 matches at 7 bases. Trimming cost V 4 bases and J 7 bases; bases outside gene matches: 9. Germline-derived CDR1 and CDR2 are MNHNY and SVGAGI (reference sequence). The CDR3 extends over 14 amino acids. The CDR3 spells CASSSQQGVGGYTF. CDR3 coding DNA: TGTGCCAGCAGTTCCCAGCAGGGGGTGGGTGGCTACACCTTC.

V and J are TRBV10-3 and TRBJ2-7; TRBD2 is a possible D gene (5 bases). CDR1 is ENHRY, CDR2 SYGVKD, per germline. V lost 6 bases and J lost 5, with 14 bases in between. The CDR3 consists of 13 residues. The CDR3 nucleotides read TGTGCCATCAGGAGAGAGGGCGTGAACGAGCAGTACTTC. It specifies CAIRREGVNEQYF.

This clone was recorded once. This rearrangement joins TRBV11-3 to TRBJ1-1; a possible D gene is TRBD1 (6 bases). From germline, CDR1 is SGHNT and CDR2 YENEEA. V gave up 1 base and J gave up 0 bases, with 12 bases separating them. CDR3 length equals 16 residues. The DNA for the CDR3 is TGTGCCAGCAGCTTAGGCTCTCAGGGGCTGAACACTGAAGCTTTCTTT. Its protein product is CASSLGSQGLNTEAFF.

This chain links TRBV4-1 with TRBJ2-5; D gene uncertain. Between the trimmed V and J ends, which lost 4 bases and 2 bases, there was a span of 11 bases. CDR1 and CDR2 from the germline V gene are MGHRA and YSYEKL. This CDR3 region has 14 residues. CDR3 bases: TGCGCCAGCAGCCCTGCATCCTATCAAGAGACCCAGTACTTC. Protein product: CASSPASYQETQYF.

The rearrangement uses TRBV5-8 and TRBJ2-3; possible D gene TRBD1, 6 bases. The CDR3 consists of 17 residues. The germline V gene has CDR1 SGHTS and CDR2 YDEGEE. Deletions cut 1 base from V and 5 bases from J, with 20 bases between. CDR3 loop: CASSLRAGQGLGDTQYF. The CDR3 region has the DNA TGTGCCAGCAGCTTGCGAGCCGGGCAGGGGTTAGGAGATACGCAGTATTTT.

This chain joins TRBV6-5 and TRBJ2-3, with 8 nucleotides matching TRBD1. CDR3 length equals 15 residues. The V gene end was trimmed by 6 bases and the J gene end by 0 bases; junction bases not matched to a gene: 5. CDR1 is MNHEY, CDR2 SVGAGI, per germline. CDR3 nucleotide sequence: TGTGCCAGCAGATTACAGGGGGAGAGCACAGATACGCAGTATTTT. Protein: CASRLQGESTDTQYF.

To note about this clone: The sample has other DNA sequences that encode this CDR3 too. This chain uses TRBV19 with TRBJ2-7; TRBD2 might be the D (6 bases). This CDR3 region has 15 residues. Germline CDR1 and CDR2: LNHDA and SQIVND (reference sequence). V was clipped by 1 base and J by 4 bases, with 14 bases between them. CDR3 loop: CASSIGVGGAYEQYF. DNA for the CDR3: TGTGCCAGTAGTATAGGGGTTGGCGGGGCTTACGAGCAGTACTTC.

The chain joins TRBV12-5 to TRBJ1-1; D is unclear. The CDR3 loop spans 14 amino acids. Germline values: CDR1 LGHNT, CDR2 FRNRAP. The ends were cut back, 4 bases at V and 8 bases at J, with 17 bases in the middle. The CDR3 protein is CASGSGMLDPEAFF. The CDR3 coding sequence is TGTGCTAGTGGTTCTGGTATGCTAGACCCAGAAGCTTTCTTT. Together with reference TRBV12-5 and TRBJ1-1, the CDR3 gives the full variable domain: DARVTQTPRHKVTEMGQEVTMRCQPILGHNTVFWYRQTMMQGLELLAYFRNRAPLDDSGMPKDRFSAEMPDATLATLKIQPSEPRDSAVYFCASGSGMLDPEAFFGQGTRLTVV.

This clone occurred once. V usage is TRBV19 and J usage is TRBJ2-5; no clear D gene. Trimming stripped 3 bases from V and 4 bases from J, with 9 bases between. Germline assignment: CDR1 LNHDA and CDR2 SQIVND (reference sequence). The CDR3 spans 13 residues. The CDR3 coding sequence is TGTGCCAGTAGTATTTCTGGAAGAGAGACCCAGTACTTC. Its protein is CASSISGRETQYF.

The rearrangement uses TRBV25-1 and TRBJ2-1; D possibly corresponds to TRBD2 (6 bases). This CDR3 comprises 15 residues. Germline assignment: CDR1 MGHDK and CDR2 SYGVNS. The ends were cut back, 3 bases at V and 8 bases at J, with 17 bases in the middle. CDR3: CASSEVGGVDYEQFF. The CDR3 DNA reads TGTGCCAGCAGTGAGGTCGGCGGGGTGGATTATGAGCAGTTCTTC.